This note documents a single TCR beta chain sequence. The antigen this receptor binds is unknown. Per-base quality was not reported, and no clone a single base away is much larger than it. The germline V gene (reference sequence) sets CDR1 to LNHDA and CDR2 to SQIVND. Including the terminal cysteine and phenylalanine, the CDR3 comprises 14 residues. CDR3 DNA is the only sequence kept; it has 42 bases, read in frame from the first base. V is shortened by 5 bases, J by 1 base, and the region joining them spans 9 bases. The data were obtained in a study of blood T cell repertoires in COVID-19 (dated by TCRdb to 2019 to 2021). The study in broad terms: Collaborator samples came from the United States, Italy and Spain and covered acute and convalescent phases of COVID-19. A de-identified subject ID, COVID-19 status, age in years and sex were almost always included in the sample metadata. The samples were drawn from two sources: the first 160 participants of the ongoing ImmuneRACE study, and 1,254 subjects contributed by 6 global collaborators. The repertoires were made available in a free public database intended to serve as a resource for research on the immune response to SARS-CoV-2. Deeply sampled blood TCRbeta repertoires from subjects exposed to, actively infected with, or recovered from COVID-19 were included in the dataset. The prospective study material was composed of cDNA or gDNA derived from T cells, B-cell-depleted T cells, or PBMCs. Where available, HLA class I and class II types were taken from metadata supplied by the sample provider and were not determined by assay-based typing.

General conclusions and limits of the study: Clinical and demographic metadata were provided uncurated, with the amount varying by source and participant.

At one collaborating source in Seattle, patients were enrolled during active infection and were followed longitudinally through the course of disease. The collaborating institutions used their own protocols to collect whole blood in K2EDTA tubes. For TCRbeta analysis, collaborator samples were shipped as frozen whole blood, as isolated PBMCs, or as DNA extracted from either sample type. The immunoSEQ Assay, a bias-controlled multiplex PCR, was used to amplify TCRbeta CDR3 regions from genomic DNA. The authors' analysis ran thus. The number of nucleated cells in each sample was estimated from the amplification of reference gene primers within the assay. To quantify the absolute abundance of each unique TCRbeta CDR3 rearrangement, sequence reads were collapsed and filtered. For each sample, productive Simpson clonality was calculated as the square root of Simpson's diversity index over productive rearrangements. Entries here come from immuneACCESS through TCRdb and include only in-frame sequences with V and J called. Some clones fail to appear in such tables; in the studies checked, an unresolved V gene covers under half of the shortfall, and the cause of the remainder is unknown. For V, J and clone size, that table is used; D and trimming come from the DNA. The sample includes roughly 99,000 clones, with around nine tenths observed a single time. The ten largest clones capture around 2.2% of the sample.

The sample was peripheral blood. The chain is assembled from TRBV19 and TRBJ2-1; the D gene identity is not certain. This TCR came from a man in his fifties or sixties with COVID-19, enrolled during active disease. CDR3 sequence: CASSPAASYNEQFF. The DNA reads as follows: TGTGCCAGTAGTCCCGCGGCTTCCTACAATGAGCAGTTCTTC.